The 32 T cell receptor beta chains presented below share a single source sample, sequenced in a study of T cells expressing NK-cell markers. TCRdb re-called the 5' RACE reads; every CDR3 protein appears as one record, without DNA. In all, the sample yields roughly 380,000 distinct CDR3 sequences. The material sequenced was blood T cells: a sorted CD56 or NKG2C T cell subset, CD4+ or CD8+ T cells, or bulk PBMC T cells (not recorded which). These receptors were obtained from a man aged 18-70 years in good health.

The CDR3 protein is CASSLPWGGPQETQYF. The V call is TRBV5-5, the J call TRBJ2-5; without DNA, the TCRdb call of TRBD1 cannot be checked. The CDR3 is made up of 16 amino acids. Germline CDR1 SGHKS, CDR2 YYEKEE (reference sequence).

The gene calls are TRBV5-5 and TRBJ1-5. The germline V gene has CDR1 SGHKS and CDR2 YYEKEE (reference sequence). CDR3 length equals 16 residues. CDR3 protein: CASSLASGRGNQPQHF. Full variable domain (outside the CDR3, taken from reference TRBV5-5 and TRBJ1-5): DAGVTQSPTHLIKTRGQQVTLRCSPISGHKSVSWYQQVLGQGPQFIFQYYEKEERGRGNFPDRFSARQFPNYSSELNVNALLLGDSALYLCASSLASGRGNQPQHFGDGTRLSIL.

The chain combines TRBV18 with TRBJ1-6; lacking DNA, the TRBD1 call made by TCRdb goes unchecked. The CDR3 is made up of 16 amino acids. Looked up from germline, CDR1 is KGHSH and CDR2 is LQKENI. This chain's CDR3 is CASSRDIPTTNSPLHF.

The chain links TRBV19 to TRBJ2-7; TCRdb gives TRBD1 as the D gene, but with no DNA this cannot be confirmed. Germline loops: CDR1 LNHDA, CDR2 SQIVND (reference sequence). The CDR3 totals 15 residues. CDR3 in amino acids: CASRVTGTGLYEQYF.

J is TRBJ2-7 and V is TRBV7-9; TCRdb's D call, TRBD1, is unchecked because there is no DNA. The CDR3 runs to 14 residues. The V gene's germline CDR1 is SEHNR and CDR2 FQNEAQ (reference sequence). The CDR3 reads CASSFGGGPDEQYF.

The chain recombines TRBV15 with TRBJ1-2; TCRdb names TRBD1, which stays unverified in the absence of DNA. CDR1 is LNHNV, CDR2 YYDKDF, per germline (reference sequence). This CDR3 is built from 20 residues. CDR3 protein: CATSRDYGTGALLANYGYTF.

The genes are TRBV4-1 and TRBJ2-5; TCRdb designates TRBD1, a call that cannot be tested without DNA. CDR1 MGHRA and CDR2 YSYEKL come from the germline V gene. The CDR3 loop spans 14 amino acids. CDR3 region: CASSRSPDQETQYF.

V gene TRBV5-6 combines with J gene TRBJ2-1. This CDR3 is 16 amino acids long. Germline CDR1 reads SGHDT; CDR2 reads YYEEEE. CDR3 sequence reads: CASSLAGFRFGDEQFF.

The rearrangement links TRBV10-3 to TRBJ2-5; without DNA, the TCRdb call of TRBD1 cannot be checked. Germline CDR1 ENHRY, CDR2 SYGVKD. The CDR3 has 14 amino acids. The CDR3 protein is CAISEGTKKETQYF.

V is TRBV25-1 and J is TRBJ2-7. Germline V gives CDR1 MGHDK, CDR2 SYGVNS. The CDR3 covers 11 residues. CDR3 amino acids: CASSRIYEQYF.

The rearrangement uses TRBV7-2 and TRBJ1-6; with no DNA, the TCRdb D assignment of TRBD1 cannot be verified. The germline CDR1 and CDR2 sequences are SGHTA and FQGNSA. The CDR3 has 16 residues. The CDR3 sequence is CASSSRAGPYNSPLHF.

This chain links TRBV4-2 with TRBJ1-3. The CDR3 is made up of 13 amino acids. The germline CDR1 and CDR2 sequences are LGHNA and YNFKEQ. This CDR3 reads CASSLGSGNTIYF.

This chain joins TRBV4-1 and TRBJ2-1; TCRdb's D gene call, TRBD2, goes unchecked for lack of DNA. There are 15 residues in the CDR3. The germline CDR1 and CDR2 sequences are MGHRA and YSYEKL. CDR3 loop: CASSRPSGGAREQFF.

The rearrangement joins TRBV6-2 or TRBV6-3 to TRBJ2-7; TCRdb's D call, TRBD1, is unchecked because there is no DNA. This CDR3 comprises 14 residues. Per germline, CDR1 MNHEY and CDR2 SVGEGT. This CDR3 is CASRQTGATYEQYF.

The V call is TRBV18, the J call TRBJ2-7; TCRdb indicates TRBD1, and absent DNA this call remains unverified. CDR3 size: 14 residues. Germline assignment: CDR1 KGHSH and CDR2 LQKENI. CDR3 loop: CASSAGTGAGEQYF.

The rearrangement uses TRBV9 and TRBJ2-5; TCRdb outputs TRBD2, but without DNA this stays unchecked. The CDR3 runs to 15 residues. CDR1 is SGDLS, CDR2 YYNGEE, per germline. The CDR3 here is CASSVGRTSGAVQYF.

The rearrangement joins TRBV19 to TRBJ1-1; as DNA is missing, the TRBD1 call by TCRdb cannot be tested. Germline V gene data show CDR1 as LNHDA and CDR2 as SQIVND (reference sequence). This CDR3 region has 15 residues. The CDR3 sequence: CASSTVAGEGTEAFF.

The chain couples TRBV12-3 or TRBV12-4 to TRBJ2-2; no DNA is available, so the TRBD1 call from TCRdb remains unchecked. The CDR3 runs 19 residues. CDR3 residues: CASSYARKRTDQSTGELFF.

This chain joins TRBV29-1 and TRBJ1-2; the TCRdb call, TRBD1, lacks DNA for checking. Germline V gene sequence: CDR1 SQVTM, CDR2 ANQGSEA. This CDR3 is built from 12 residues. CDR3: CSVVTGDGGYTF.

J is TRBJ1-2 and V is TRBV6-2 or TRBV6-3; lacking DNA, the TRBD1 call made by TCRdb goes unchecked. The V gene's germline CDR1 is MNHEY and CDR2 SVGEGT. This CDR3 region has 13 residues. The CDR3 here is CASSDGTFYGYTF.

The genes are TRBV10-3 and TRBJ1-1. CDR3 length: 13 residues. Germline V gives CDR1 ENHRY, CDR2 SYGVKD. The CDR3 spells CAISESPQSEAFF.

The chain joins TRBV20-1 to TRBJ1-6. The CDR3 runs to 13 residues. From germline, CDR1 is DFQATT and CDR2 SNEGSKA (reference sequence). The CDR3 loop is CSAGRVVNSPLHF.

The chain is built from TRBV5-1 and TRBJ1-3; TCRdb calls TRBD1, which cannot be checked without DNA. This CDR3 spans 16 amino acids. Germline V gene data show CDR1 as SGHRS and CDR2 as YFSETQ. The CDR3 region is CASSSRLGAYGNTIYF.

The V gene is TRBV29-1, the J gene TRBJ2-3; TCRdb outputs TRBD2, but without DNA this stays unchecked. This CDR3 is 15 amino acids long. The germline gives CDR1 SQVTM, CDR2 ANQGSEA. The CDR3 loop is CSVVSLAFSTDTQYF.

V and J are TRBV19 and TRBJ2-1; TCRdb designates TRBD1, a call that cannot be tested without DNA. Germline V CDR1 and CDR2: LNHDA, SQIVND (reference sequence). This CDR3 is 15 amino acids long. This chain's CDR3 is CASNGVDSSANEQFF.

The V gene is TRBV11-2, the J gene TRBJ2-3; TCRdb returns TRBD1, unconfirmable since there is no DNA. CDR1 and CDR2 (germline): SGHAT, FQNNGV. The CDR3 has 15 amino acids. This chain's CDR3 is CASSPYRGGTDTQYF.

The V and J genes are TRBV20-1 and TRBJ2-2; TCRdb proposes TRBD1, but this gene call is untestable without DNA. The CDR3 consists of 17 residues. Germline V gene sequence: CDR1 DFQATT, CDR2 SNEGSKA (reference sequence). CDR3 sequence: CSAKDRGPRLNTGELFF.

The chain couples TRBV18 to TRBJ1-2. Germline CDR1 and CDR2: KGHSH and LQKENI. The CDR3 is 14 amino acids. CDR3 sequence: CASSPRTSGYGYTF.

The CDR3: CASSPARNSPLHF. The chain couples TRBV5-4 to TRBJ1-6. The CDR3 totals 13 residues. The germline V gene encodes CDR1 SGHNT and CDR2 YYREEE (reference sequence).

The gene calls are TRBV12-3 or TRBV12-4 and TRBJ2-5; the TCRdb D gene call, TRBD2, has no DNA to confirm it. The CDR3 is 19 residues long. CDR3 sequence reads: CASSLVLLRASGDQETQYF.

The rearrangement links TRBV5-1 to TRBJ2-7. CDR1 and CDR2 from the germline V gene are SGHRS and YFSETQ. This CDR3 contains 15 residues. The CDR3 reads CASSLAQGAGGEQYF.

This chain links TRBV6-6 with TRBJ2-4. Germline CDR1 MNHNY, CDR2 SVGAGI (reference sequence). This CDR3 is built from 13 residues. The CDR3 region is CASSYSILDIQYF.